The 26 T cell receptor beta chains presented below share a single source sample, sequenced in a study of molecular identifiers for immune sequencing clone quantification. TCRdb recomputed calls from the PCR reads with MiXCR, one row per CDR3 protein. This sample has 460,000 or so distinct CDR3 sequences, with about 21% found just once. The source material was naive CD8+ T cells from blood, with Jurkat cell RNA spiked in. Subset denoted: FACS-sorted CD8+CD4-CCR7+CD45RA+ naive T cells. The receptor set was obtained from a human donor in good health. Some libraries in this study had Jurkat cell RNA spiked in.

A single count supports this clonotype. Being one base from a much bigger clone, this may be a read error. CDR3 nucleotides: TGTGCCAGCAACCCCCTCGCGACAGGGGATGAAAAACTGTTTTTT. Translated: CASNPLATGDEKLFF. V gene TRBV7-2 combines with J gene TRBJ1-4, with TRBD1 matching 8 bases. The CDR3 runs to 15 residues. The ends lost 7 bases at V and 6 bases at J; junction bases unmatched: 10. Germline assignment: CDR1 SGHTA and CDR2 FQGNSA.

This clonotype has just a few counts. V gene TRBV19 combines with J gene TRBJ2-1; tentatively, D is TRBD2 (6 bases). The CDR3 loop spans 13 amino acids. Trimming stripped 5 bases from V and 9 bases from J, with 14 bases between. Germline assignment: CDR1 LNHDA and CDR2 SQIVND (reference sequence). The CDR3 is CASSHGGQGEQFF. CDR3 nucleotides: TGTGCCAGTAGTCATGGAGGGCAGGGTGAGCAGTTCTTC. Together with reference TRBV19 and TRBJ2-1, the CDR3 gives the full variable domain: DGGITQSPKYLFRKEGQNVTLSCEQNLNHDAMYWYRQDPGQGLRLIYYSQIVNDFQKGDIAEGYSVSREKKESFPLTVTSAQKNPTAFYLCASSHGGQGEQFFGPGTRLTVL.

To note about this clonotype: A single base separates this from a much larger clone, so it may be a read error. The chain joins TRBV6-2 or TRBV6-3 to TRBJ2-1; the D is unclear. The CDR3 totals 12 residues. In germline, CDR1 is MNHEY, CDR2 SVGEGT. CDR3 region: CASSYPRNERFF. CDR3 DNA: TGTGCCAGCAGCTACCCCCGTAATGAGCGGTTCTTC.

V and J are TRBV6-5 and TRBJ2-5; D not certain. The CDR3 loop spans 14 amino acids. Germline values: CDR1 MNHEY, CDR2 SVGAGI. V was cut by 2 bases and J by 4 bases, with 11 bases left in between. The CDR3 reads CASSYRQRSETQYF. The CDR3 nucleotides are TGTGCCAGCAGTTACCGACAACGGTCAGAGACCCAGTACTTC.

This clonotype was detected a few times. The J gene is TRBJ2-6, the V gene TRBV28; 9 nucleotides agree with TRBD2. CDR3 size: 17 residues. CDR1 and CDR2 (germline): MDHEN, SYDVKM. With V trimmed by 8 bases and J by 2 bases, 10 bases remained unmatched. Here the CDR3 reads CASSLSVAGAGANVLTF. DNA for the CDR3: TGTGCCAGCTCCCTTTCGGTAGCGGGAGCTGGGGCCAACGTCCTGACTTTC.

This clonotype appeared many times. V usage is TRBV7-6 and J usage is TRBJ2-7; 10 positions match TRBD1. Germline lookup yields CDR1 SGHVS and CDR2 FNYEAQ. The CDR3 is 14 residues long. Trimming removed 1 base from V and 7 bases from J; junction bases left unmatched: 4. The CDR3 sequence: CASSLGQGAGEQYF. Written as DNA, the CDR3 is TGTGCCAGCAGCTTAGGACAGGGGGCGGGGGAGCAGTACTTC.

The table lists this clonotype with many counts. The rearrangement links TRBV5-6 to TRBJ2-7; D remains ambiguous. CDR1 and CDR2 from the germline V gene are SGHDT and YYEEEE. The ends were cut back, 2 bases at V and 6 bases at J, with 12 bases in the middle. This CDR3 has 13 amino acids. CDR3 DNA sequence: TGTGCCAGCAGCTTCACCGGACCCGGCGAGCAGTACTTC. It translates to CASSFTGPGEQYF.

This clonotype was detected ten times or more. The chain couples TRBV20-1 to TRBJ1-1; weak D call: TRBD1 (5 bases). CDR1 is DFQATT and CDR2 is SNEGSKA in the germline V gene (reference sequence). This CDR3 is 12 amino acids long. V was clipped by 6 bases and J by 1 base, with 9 bases between them. The CDR3 DNA is TGCAGTGCAGGGACGGCGAACACTGAAGCTTTCTTT. Protein sequence: CSAGTANTEAFF.

This clonotype was picked up many times. The chain combines TRBV5-1 with TRBJ2-7; TRBD1 matches 8 bases. The J segment lost 2 bases and the V segment lost 0 bases, leaving 4 bases of the junction unmatched. The CDR3 runs 15 residues. Germline V gives CDR1 SGHRS, CDR2 YFSETQ. The CDR3 protein is CASSLADRAAYEQYF. In nucleotides, the CDR3 is TGCGCCAGCAGCTTGGCGGACAGGGCGGCCTACGAGCAGTACTTC.

Many counts were recorded for this clonotype. V gene TRBV9 combines with J gene TRBJ2-3; possibly TRBD2 for D (6 bases). With 0 bases removed from V and 4 bases from J, the gap between germline ends came to 12 bases. The length of the CDR3 is 15 residues. Germline assignment: CDR1 SGDLS and CDR2 YYNGEE. CDR3 residues: CASSVAGVMADTQYF. The CDR3, as DNA: TGTGCCAGCAGCGTAGCGGGGGTTATGGCAGATACGCAGTATTTT.

A remark on this clonotype: A much larger clone differs from this one at a single base, so this may be a read error. The genes are TRBV20-1 and TRBJ2-5; 10 bases align to TRBD2. J lost 0 bases, V lost 6 bases, and 13 bases had no gene match. This CDR3 region has 17 residues. CDR1 and CDR2 from the germline V gene are DFQATT and SNEGSKA (reference sequence). The CDR3 sequence: CSATGGPSGRDQETQYF. The CDR3 nucleotides are TGCAGTGCCACCGGGGGGCCTAGCGGGAGAGACCAAGAGACCCAGTACTTC.

About this clonotype: A much more abundant neighbour one base away suggests this may be a read error. The chain joins TRBV20-1 to TRBJ2-3; the D is unclear. The CDR3 length is 17 residues. CDR1 and CDR2 from the germline V gene are DFQATT and SNEGSKA (reference sequence). This CDR3 reads CGAKSGPLEKGTDTQYF. In DNA, the CDR3 is TGCGGTGCTAAATCCGGCCCTCTAGAAAAGGGAACAGATACGCAGTATTTT.

Written as DNA, the CDR3 is TGCGCCAGCTCCGGGACAGGCCTCGCCGAGCAGTACTTC. Amino acid sequence: CASSGTGLAEQYF. The V gene is TRBV10-2, the J gene TRBJ2-7; 8 bases agree with TRBD1. There are 13 residues in the CDR3. Per the germline V gene, CDR1 is WSHSY and CDR2 is SAAADI. The V gene end was trimmed by 8 bases and the J gene end by 6 bases; junction bases not matched to a gene: 9.

This clonotype was observed a few times. The V gene is TRBV5-6, the J gene TRBJ2-5, with a weak D call TRBD1 (6 bases). The germline V gene encodes CDR1 SGHDT and CDR2 YYEEEE. V was pared by 5 bases and J by 4 bases, with 18 bases between. This CDR3 comprises 15 residues. CDR3 in DNA: TGTGCCAGCAGGGACAGAAGGGGTGGGACAGAGACCCAGTACTTC. It encodes CASRDRRGGTETQYF. The full variable domain, in which reference TRBV5-6 and TRBJ2-5 provide the parts outside the CDR3, is DAGVTQSPTHLIKTRGQQVTLRCSPKSGHDTVSWYQQALGQGPQFIFQYYEEEERQRGNFPDRFSGHQFPNYSSELNVNALLLGDSALYLCASRDRRGGTETQYFGPGTRLLVL.

Ten or more counts support this clonotype. V is TRBV6-2 or TRBV6-3 and J is TRBJ1-6; no clear D gene. The V gene lost 2 bases and the J gene lost 5 bases, with 4 bases spanning the gap. The CDR3 has 13 residues. Germline V lookup: CDR1 MNHEY, CDR2 SVGEGT. The CDR3, as DNA: TGTGCCAGCAGTTACGGGAATAATTCACCCCTCCACTTT. Amino acids: CASSYGNNSPLHF.

This rearrangement joins TRBV5-4 to TRBJ2-2, with D possibly being TRBD1 (6 bases). Per the germline V gene, CDR1 is SGHNT and CDR2 is YYREEE (reference sequence). Deletions cut 1 base from V and 0 bases from J, with 13 bases between. The CDR3 length is 17 residues. This CDR3 reads CASSLYLGGANTGELFF. The CDR3 DNA is TGTGCCAGCAGCTTGTATTTAGGGGGAGCGAACACCGGGGAGCTGTTTTTT.

This clonotype appeared a few times. The V call is TRBV30, the J call TRBJ2-7; 11 bases match TRBD1. Losses at the gene ends were 4 bases for V and 2 bases for J; bases not matched to a gene: 4. Germline V lookup: CDR1 GTSNPN, CDR2 SVGIG (reference sequence). CDR3 size: 14 residues. The CDR3 sequence is CAWTAGQGAYEQYF. The CDR3 nucleotides read TGTGCCTGGACGGCGGGACAGGGGGCCTACGAGCAGTACTTC.

The chain employs TRBV5-1 and TRBJ2-1; unclear D gene. V gave up 4 bases and J gave up 4 bases, with 15 bases separating them. Germline CDR1 SGHRS, CDR2 YFSETQ. The CDR3 runs to 15 residues. In DNA form, the CDR3 reads TGCGCCAGCAGCCCGGAACAGCGAGTTTACAATGAGCAGTTCTTC. The encoded protein is CASSPEQRVYNEQFF.

This clonotype occurred once. The chain employs TRBV4-3 and TRBJ2-1, with TRBD2 matching 8 bases. Germline V gene sequence: CDR1 LGHNA, CDR2 YSLEER. Trimming at V came to 0 bases and at J to 5 bases, leaving 3 bases not matched to a gene. The CDR3 loop spans 15 amino acids. DNA for the CDR3: TGCGCCAGCAGCCAAGATAGCGGGGTCAACAATGAGCAGTTCTTC. Translating gives CASSQDSGVNNEQFF.

This clonotype was recorded at least ten times. V is TRBV28 and J is TRBJ1-5, with 10 positions matching TRBD1. V shed 5 bases, J shed 5 bases, and the junction held 12 bases outside the gene matches. The CDR3 runs to 17 residues. Germline CDR1 MDHEN, CDR2 SYDVKM. CDR3 sequence reads: CASSQPIYGTGDQPQHF. CDR3 nucleotide sequence: TGTGCCAGCAGTCAACCAATTTACGGGACAGGGGATCAGCCCCAGCATTTT. The whole variable domain, filled in from reference TRBV28 and TRBJ1-5, reads DVKVTQSSRYLVKRTGEKVFLECVQDMDHENMFWYRQDPGLGLRLIYFSYDVKMKEKGDIPEGYSVSREKKERFSLILESASTNQTSMYLCASSQPIYGTGDQPQHFGDGTRLSIL.

This clonotype was seen only a few times. Given a much more abundant clone one base away, this may be a read error. The J gene is TRBJ2-7, the V gene TRBV28; tentatively, D is TRBD1 or TRBD2 (5 bases each). There are 15 residues in the CDR3. The germline gives CDR1 MDHEN, CDR2 SYDVKM. Trimming removed 6 bases from V and 3 bases from J, with 18 bases in between. The CDR3 DNA is TGTGCCAGCAGCCACTGGGGGACCACTGGCTACGAGCAGTACTTC. Its protein is CASSHWGTTGYEQYF.

This clonotype was observed many times. The chain uses TRBV23-1 and TRBJ2-3; no reliable D call. TRBV23-1 counts as an open reading frame of uncertain function. Deletions cut 4 bases from V and 4 bases from J, with 12 bases between. The CDR3 totals 14 residues. The CDR3 is CASSLLCRPDTQYF. The DNA for the CDR3 is TGCGCCAGCAGTCTTCTTTGCCGACCAGATACGCAGTATTTT.

Regarding this clonotype: Given a much more abundant clone one base away, this may be a read error. The chain is built from TRBV29-1 and TRBJ1-2; 7 positions agree with TRBD1. V gave up 1 base and J gave up 4 bases; unmatched junction bases: 9. Germline V gene data show CDR1 as SQVTM and CDR2 as ANQGSEA. The CDR3 totals 15 residues. CDR3 sequence (DNA): TGCAGCGTTGAAGGTTTCCCAGGGGGAGCCTATGGCTACACCTTC. It yields the protein CSVEGFPGGAYGYTF.

This clonotype occurred many times. This chain joins TRBV4-1 and TRBJ1-1; D not resolved. V was clipped by 1 base and J by 5 bases, with 17 bases between them. The CDR3 is 16 residues long. CDR1 is MGHRA, CDR2 YSYEKL, per germline. The CDR3 DNA sequence: TGCGCCAGCAGCCAAGGATCAATTACTCTAAAGACTGAAGCTTTCTTT. This codes for CASSQGSITLKTEAFF.

This clonotype was found many times. CDR3 protein: CAWSLGGSAGANVLTF. DNA of the CDR3: TGTGCCTGGAGTTTGGGGGGTAGCGCTGGGGCCAACGTCCTGACTTTC. The J gene is TRBJ2-6, the V gene TRBV30; possibly TRBD2 for D (6 bases). The CDR3 runs to 16 residues. Germline CDR1 reads GTSNPN; CDR2 reads SVGIG (reference sequence). V lost 2 bases and J 2 bases, leaving 13 bases between the germline ends.

Ten or more counts support this clonotype. V is TRBV6-1 and J is TRBJ1-1; D not resolved. The CDR3 contains 13 residues. The V gene lost 0 bases and the J gene lost 5 bases, with 7 bases spanning the gap. Germline V CDR1 and CDR2: MNHNS, SASEGT. The DNA of the CDR3 is TGTGCCAGCAGTGAAGCAGGTTGGACTGAAGCTTTCTTT. It encodes CASSEAGWTEAFF.